What follows is one T cell receptor (beta chain) and its context. The record originates from a study of cytomegalovirus exposure and HLA in healthy donors. Study overall: In a later analysis, the roughly 120 validation repertoires were reported to have used the same platform as the approximately 690 first-cohort repertoires.

Measured with immunoSEQ multiplex PCR; TCRdb has only the in-frame clones, and not every one. The table includes some 250,000 clones, about 90% detected once. Sequenced material: PBMCs. This TCR was sampled from a woman aged 18-29 years in good health and CMV-seronegative.

CDR3 sequence: CASSRLAGGPSSYNEQFF. For the CDR3, the DNA is TGTGCCAGCAGCCGACTAGCGGGGGGCCCAAGCTCCTACAATGAGCAGTTCTTC. The J gene is TRBJ2-1, the V gene TRBV7-6; 13 bases are shared with TRBD2. V lost 5 bases, J lost 0 bases, and 7 bases stayed unmatched. CDR1 and CDR2 from the germline V gene are SGHVS and FNYEAQ. The CDR3 has 18 amino acids.